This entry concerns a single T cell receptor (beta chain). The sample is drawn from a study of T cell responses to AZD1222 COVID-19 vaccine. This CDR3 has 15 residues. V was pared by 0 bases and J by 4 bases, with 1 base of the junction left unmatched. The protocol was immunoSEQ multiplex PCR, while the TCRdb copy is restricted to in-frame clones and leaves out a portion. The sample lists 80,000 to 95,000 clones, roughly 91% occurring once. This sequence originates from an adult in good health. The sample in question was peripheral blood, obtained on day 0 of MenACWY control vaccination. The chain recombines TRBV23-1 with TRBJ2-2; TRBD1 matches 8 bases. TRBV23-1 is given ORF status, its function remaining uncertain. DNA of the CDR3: TGCGCCAGCAGTCAATCGGACAGGGTCACCGGGGAGCTGTTTTTT. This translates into CASSQSDRVTGELFF.